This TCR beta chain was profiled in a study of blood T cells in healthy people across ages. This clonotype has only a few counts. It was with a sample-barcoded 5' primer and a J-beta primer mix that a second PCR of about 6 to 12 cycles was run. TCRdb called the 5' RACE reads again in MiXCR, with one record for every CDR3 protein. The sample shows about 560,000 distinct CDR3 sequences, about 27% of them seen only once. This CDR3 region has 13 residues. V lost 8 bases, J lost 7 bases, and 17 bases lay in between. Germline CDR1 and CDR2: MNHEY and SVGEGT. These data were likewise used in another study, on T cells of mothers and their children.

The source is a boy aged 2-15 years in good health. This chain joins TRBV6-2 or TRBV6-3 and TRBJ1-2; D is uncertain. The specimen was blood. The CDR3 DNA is TGTGCCAGCCTACAACTGGCTAAGGGTGGCTACACCTTC. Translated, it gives CASLQLAKGGYTF.